What follows describes a single T cell receptor beta chain. The source of the sample is a study of blood T cell repertoires in COVID-19. Study-wide background: The study drew acute and convalescent COVID-19 samples from the United States, Italy and Spain.

Original methodology: Estimation of nucleated cell counts relied on the amplification of reference gene primers. The data were produced by immunoSEQ multiplex PCR, yet TCRdb's version contains in-frame clones alone and is incomplete. The V and J calls and clone size come from that table; D and trimming were worked out from the DNA. The sample yields fewer than 150,000 clones, approximately 85% seen once. The Seattle site enrolled patients during active infection and followed them longitudinally. Sequencing input: peripheral blood. This receptor was obtained from a woman aged 55-69 years with COVID-19, enrolled during active disease.

In DNA, the CDR3 is TGTGCCACCAGTGTCTCACTTAACACCGGGGAGCTGTTTTTT. It encodes CATSVSLNTGELFF. J is TRBJ2-2 and V is TRBV24-1; the D is unclear. Germline CDR1 is KGHDR and CDR2 is SFDVKD. CDR3 length: 14 residues. The V end lost 5 bases, the J end lost 2 bases, and 8 bases lay between the germline ends.